Presented here are 20 T cell receptor beta chains from one specimen sequenced in a study of a mutant IDH1 vaccine in newly diagnosed glioma. Libraries were prepared by immunoSEQ multiplex PCR; TCRdb keeps only in-frame clonotypes and omits some of them. The table includes just under 80,000 clones, around nine tenths detected once. No antigens are known for them. Time point here: week 5, during vaccination. The content of each vaccine dose was 300 ug of mutant IDH1 20-mer peptide, and topical imiquimod accompanied it. Material: PBMCs, obtained from a glioma patient whose treatment included an IDH1 peptide vaccine. The receptors stem from a woman aged 50 to 60 with glioma.

The count of this clone is one. This chain links TRBV19 with TRBJ2-5; TRBD2 agrees at 12 bases. The J segment lost 5 bases and the V segment lost 5 bases, leaving 12 bases of the junction unmatched. This CDR3 comprises 17 residues. Germline values: CDR1 LNHDA, CDR2 SQIVND (reference sequence). CDR3 in amino acids: CASSLLAGGLAGETQYF. The CDR3 DNA reads TGTGCCAGTAGTTTACTAGCGGGAGGCCTCGCCGGGGAGACCCAGTACTTC.

Relative to its sample, this clone is medium-sized (0.01 to 0.1%). This chain connects TRBV19 to TRBJ1-5; D not resolved. Trimming took off 5 bases at V and 7 bases at J, with 12 bases between the two ends. CDR1 is LNHDA, CDR2 SQIVND, per germline (reference sequence). This CDR3 is built from 13 residues. DNA for the CDR3: TGTGCCAGTAGTTTCGGGTTTGGGCAGCCCCAGCATTTT. This gives the protein CASSFGFGQPQHF.

This sequence joins TRBV5-8 and TRBJ1-1, with 11 bases that match TRBD1. Germline V CDR1 and CDR2: SGHTS, YDEGEE. The CDR3 sequence is 17 residues long. V shed 5 bases, J shed 0 bases, and the junction held 9 bases outside the gene matches. CDR3: CASSPGTGGPMNTEAFF. The CDR3, as DNA: TGTGCCAGCAGTCCCGGGACAGGGGGACCCATGAACACTGAAGCTTTCTTT.

The chain employs TRBV27 and TRBJ2-7, with a possible D match to TRBD1 (7 bases). V lost 1 base and J lost 5, with 15 bases in between. CDR1 is MNHEY, CDR2 SMNVEV, per germline (reference sequence). The CDR3 runs to 15 residues. In DNA form, the CDR3 reads TGTGCCAGCAGTTTATTGGAGGGGGCACTCCACGAGCAGTACTTC. Encoded protein: CASSLLEGALHEQYF.

This clone was seen just once. This chain links TRBV25-1 with TRBJ1-3; D possibly corresponds to TRBD1 (6 bases). CDR3 length equals 13 residues. Germline loops: CDR1 MGHDK, CDR2 SYGVNS. CDR3 amino acids: CANKGGSGNTIYF. In DNA, the CDR3 is TGTGCTAACAAGGGGGGATCTGGAAACACCATATATTTT.

The V and J genes are TRBV28 and TRBJ1-1, with D perhaps matching TRBD1 (6 bases). CDR3 length equals 14 residues. V lost 5 bases, J lost 6 bases, and 16 bases lay in between. Germline CDR1 and CDR2: MDHEN and SYDVKM. This CDR3 reads CASSPLGQSPEAFF. CDR3 nucleotide sequence: TGTGCCAGCAGTCCGCTCGGACAGAGTCCTGAAGCTTTCTTT.

This clone was seen a few times. The chain couples TRBV7-9 to TRBJ2-5; 8 bases agree with TRBD1. CDR1 is SEHNR and CDR2 is FQNEAQ in the germline V gene (reference sequence). The V gene end was trimmed by 0 bases and the J gene end by 4 bases; junction bases not matched to a gene: 16. CDR3 length: 19 residues. CDR3 nucleotides: TGTGCCAGCAGCTTAGCTAGGATTGGACAGGGTCTCTTCCGAGAGACCCAGTACTTC. This encodes CASSLARIGQGLFRETQYF.

The rearrangement uses TRBV2 and TRBJ2-4, with unresolved D. With 7 bases removed from V and 1 base from J, the gap between germline ends came to 14 bases. Looked up from germline, CDR1 is SNHLY and CDR2 is FYNNEI. The CDR3 sequence is 15 residues long. The CDR3 DNA follows: TGTGCCAGCACGTACTCAGGATTTGCCAAAAACATTCAGTACTTC. This codes for CASTYSGFAKNIQYF.

Only one count was recorded for this clone. The junction and the germline gene differ at one end; a read error may be behind it. The V call is TRBV4-1, the J call TRBJ2-7; 10 bases match TRBD2. From germline, CDR1 is MGHRA and CDR2 YSYEKL. This CDR3 is built from 13 residues. The DNA of the CDR3 is TGCGCCAACACACTTTTTACTAGCGGGAAATGTAACTTC. It encodes CANTLFTSGKCNF.

This chain links TRBV27 with TRBJ2-1, with TRBD2 matching 9 bases. The trim removed 6 bases at V and 1 base at J, leaving 19 bases unmatched. Per the germline V gene, CDR1 is MNHEY and CDR2 is SMNVEV (reference sequence). CDR3 length: 20 amino acids. The CDR3: CASSPREGAPSGRSYNEQFF. CDR3 bases: TGTGCCAGCAGCCCGCGGGAGGGGGCCCCGAGTGGTAGGTCCTACAATGAGCAGTTCTTC.

The chain couples TRBV2 to TRBJ2-1; D gene unclear. Germline CDR1 is SNHLY and CDR2 is FYNNEI. Trimming pared 5 bases from V and 5 bases from J, leaving 10 bases between. The CDR3 covers 13 residues. CDR3 sequence: CASSFGPDNEQFF. For the CDR3, the DNA is TGTGCCAGCAGTTTCGGACCGGACAATGAGCAGTTCTTC.

The chain uses TRBV18 and TRBJ2-7; 9 nucleotides align to TRBD1. J gave up 4 bases and V 6 bases, and 7 bases lay outside the gene matches. CDR3 size: 14 residues. The germline CDR1 and CDR2 sequences are KGHSH and LQKENI. CDR3 sequence: CASSPGQGRYEQYF. The CDR3 nucleotides are TGTGCCAGCTCGCCAGGACAGGGGCGGTACGAGCAGTACTTC.

This chain links TRBV4-1 with TRBJ2-3, with 8 bases matching TRBD2. V shed 8 bases, J shed 1 base, and the junction held 20 bases outside the gene matches. Germline V gene lookup returns CDR1 MGHRA and CDR2 YSYEKL. This CDR3 comprises 19 residues. The CDR3 loop is CASRRGVSASGSGTDTQYF. The CDR3 DNA reads TGCGCCAGCCGAAGGGGGGTCTCGGCTAGCGGGTCGGGCACAGATACGCAGTATTTT.

The V call is TRBV6-1, the J call TRBJ1-5; 8 bases fit TRBD1. Germline V gives CDR1 MNHNS, CDR2 SASEGT. The CDR3 loop spans 15 amino acids. The ends lost 4 bases at V and 2 bases at J; junction bases unmatched: 4. In nucleotides, the CDR3 is TGTGCCAGCAGTGGAAAACAGGGGGGCAATCAGCCCCAGCATTTT. Translated: CASSGKQGGNQPQHF.

The V and J genes are TRBV27 and TRBJ2-3; 10 bases agree with TRBD2. The V segment lost 8 bases and the J segment 3 bases; nucleotides outside the gene matches: 5. CDR1 is MNHEY and CDR2 is SMNVEV in the germline V gene (reference sequence). CDR3 length equals 14 residues. CDR3 in amino acids: CASPSGRGTDTQYF. In DNA form, the CDR3 reads TGTGCCAGCCCTAGCGGGAGAGGAACAGATACGCAGTATTTT.

The chain couples TRBV5-1 to TRBJ1-6; D is perhaps TRBD1 (6 bases). V lost 2 bases and J lost 0, with 15 bases in between. The CDR3 covers 18 residues. Germline V gene lookup returns CDR1 SGHRS and CDR2 YFSETQ. The CDR3 spells CASSFHLPDSSYNSPLHF. CDR3 DNA: TGCGCCAGCAGCTTCCATCTCCCGGACAGCTCCTATAATTCACCCCTCCACTTT.

The chain carries TRBV6-5 and TRBJ1-4, with 7 nucleotides matching TRBD1. Looked up from germline, CDR1 is MNHEY and CDR2 is SVGAGI. The J segment lost 9 bases and the V segment lost 7 bases, leaving 8 bases of the junction unmatched. This CDR3 has 13 amino acids. The CDR3 loop reads CASKKGAEKKLFF. The CDR3 nucleotides are TGTGCCAGCAAAAAGGGGGCGGAAAAAAAACTGTTTTTT.

This chain uses TRBV7-9 with TRBJ2-7; the D is unclear. CDR3 length: 14 residues. Trimming took off 0 bases at V and 2 bases at J, with 8 bases between the two ends. Germline assignment: CDR1 SEHNR and CDR2 FQNEAQ (reference sequence). The CDR3 sequence: CASSLAGTPYEQYF. As DNA, the CDR3 is TGTGCCAGCAGCTTAGCTGGCACCCCCTACGAGCAGTACTTC.

The rearrangement joins TRBV12-5 to TRBJ2-3; D remains unclear. V shed 5 bases and J shed 2 bases, with 5 bases lying between them. The CDR3 has 12 residues. Germline V gives CDR1 LGHNT, CDR2 FRNRAP. CDR3 nucleotides: TGTGCTAGTGGTCGAGACACAGATACGCAGTATTTT. Translation gives CASGRDTDTQYF. Based on the CDR3 plus reference TRBV12-5 and TRBJ2-3, the full variable domain is DARVTQTPRHKVTEMGQEVTMRCQPILGHNTVFWYRQTMMQGLELLAYFRNRAPLDDSGMPKDRFSAEMPDATLATLKIQPSEPRDSAVYFCASGRDTDTQYFGPGTRLTVL.

The chain combines TRBV5-5 with TRBJ2-1; 8 bases agree with TRBD1. The CDR3 length is 15 residues. Germline CDR1 SGHKS, CDR2 YYEKEE (reference sequence). V shed 4 bases and J 6 bases; nucleotides not matched to a gene: 9. CDR3 bases: TGTGCCAGCAGCCGTACAGGGGGTCGAGGCAATGAGCAGTTCTTC. Translated: CASSRTGGRGNEQFF.